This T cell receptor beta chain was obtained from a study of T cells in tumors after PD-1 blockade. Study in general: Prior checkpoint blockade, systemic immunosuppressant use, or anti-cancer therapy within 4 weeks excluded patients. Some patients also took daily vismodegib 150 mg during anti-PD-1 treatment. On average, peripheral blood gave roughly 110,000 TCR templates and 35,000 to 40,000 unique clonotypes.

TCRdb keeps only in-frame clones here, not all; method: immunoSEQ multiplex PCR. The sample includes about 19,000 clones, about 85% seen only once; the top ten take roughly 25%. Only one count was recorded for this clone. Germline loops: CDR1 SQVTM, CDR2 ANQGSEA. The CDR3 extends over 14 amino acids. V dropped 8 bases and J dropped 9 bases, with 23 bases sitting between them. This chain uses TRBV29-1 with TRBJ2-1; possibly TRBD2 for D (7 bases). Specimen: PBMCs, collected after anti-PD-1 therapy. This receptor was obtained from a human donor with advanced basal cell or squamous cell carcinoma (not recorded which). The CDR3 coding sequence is TGCAGCTATATAAGGGGGGGGGTTATAGTTGAGCAGTTCTTC. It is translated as CSYIRGGVIVEQFF.